This T cell receptor beta chain comes out of a study of T cell responses to AZD1222 COVID-19 vaccine. General observations from the study: Nearly half of the spike-specific TCRs reportedly recognize variant regions that carry no mutations. All repertoire sampling was performed exclusively after the peak T cell response. Only a handful of AZD1222 recipients, six or seven in all, had baseline seropositivity. The donor group comprised mostly white British people and more females; the analysis possibly underestimated clonal diversity.

Details on this clone: Its antigen is as yet unknown. The sample carries other DNA sequences with the same CDR3.

Sequencing used immunoSEQ multiplex PCR; TCRdb keeps in-frame clones, though not all of them. The sample yields some 160,000 clones, roughly 92% seen once. Germline lookup yields CDR1 SGHAT and CDR2 FQNNGV. V lost 7 bases and J lost 7, with 8 bases in between. This CDR3 has 11 residues. The sequenced sample was peripheral blood, obtained on day 0 of AZD1222 vaccination. This clonotype was obtained from an adult in good health. The rearrangement joins TRBV11-2 to TRBJ1-3; D unresolved. CDR3 DNA: TGTGCCAGCACCCTAGGGAACACCATATATTTT. It specifies CASTLGNTIYF.